Listed below are T cell receptor beta chains from one sample, sequenced in a study of beta chain features in type 1 diabetes. Sequenced by immunoSEQ multiplex PCR; TCRdb stores in-frame clones only, minus some. This table holds hundreds of thousands of clones, 9.3% found once. The material sequenced was central memory CD4+ T cells from blood. The source of these receptors is a man aged 30 to 39 with type 1 diabetes. The CDR3 runs from the conserved cysteine through the conserved F or W.

V gene,CDR3 length,J gene,CDR3 protein
TRBV29-1,15,TRBJ2-2,CSARLGQTNTGELFF
TRBV7-2,16,TRBJ2-2,CASSLSTGTNTGELFF
TRBV19,17,TRBJ1-5,CASSTLGTGGYNQPQHF
TRBV30,14,TRBJ1-2,CALSASYPRYGYTF
TRBV7-7,13,TRBJ2-1,CASSVALDGEQFF
TRBV7-2,13,TRBJ1-2,CASSLNLDYGYTF
TRBV29-1,15,TRBJ1-6,CTFFYPSSYNSPLHF
TRBV29-1,17,TRBJ2-1,CSVSQGSRGDRYNEQFF
TRBV7-2,13,TRBJ2-1,CASSLVRENEQFF
TRBV20-1,11,TRBJ1-1,CSAGVNTEAFF
TRBV14,12,TRBJ2-7,CASSQDWGEQYF
TRBV5-1,14,TRBJ1-3,CASRQTLSGNTIYF
TRBV7-9,14,TRBJ2-5,CASSSFGGRETQYF
TRBV10-3,19,TRBJ2-5,CAISSRGSGVAGDQETQYF
TRBV5-1,14,TRBJ1-1,CASSVARGGSEAFF
TRBV18,13,TRBJ1-1,CASSPGLNTEAFF
TRBV7-9,15,TRBJ1-4,CASSLLDSLNEKLFF
TRBV6-6,14,TRBJ2-1,CASSSGQGYNEQFF
TRBV18,15,TRBJ2-7,CASSPPGGGATEQYF
TRBV7-2,13,TRBJ2-1,CASSLVRGDEQFF
TRBV7-2,13,TRBJ1-5,CASSLDREQPQHF
TRBV19,14,TRBJ2-6,CASKSGIGANVLTF
TRBV11-2,13,TRBJ2-5,CASSADGNRFQYF
TRBV9,15,TRBJ2-1,CASSARLLDRREQFF
TRBV6-6,15,TRBJ2-3,CASSLGGRGTDTQYF
TRBV30,12,TRBJ1-6,CAWGTYNSPLHF
TRBV7-2,14,TRBJ2-1,CASSLGGRGNEQFF
TRBV4-1,13,TRBJ1-3,CASSQDGGTRLYF
TRBV15,15,TRBJ2-1,CATSVPGTKNNEQFF
TRBV4-3,15,TRBJ1-3,CASSQGRPAEGTIYF
TRBV30,15,TRBJ2-1,CAWSTGLAGAGEQFF
TRBV18,13,TRBJ1-5,CASSPGNNQPQHF
TRBV18,14,TRBJ1-2,CASSPGQNNYGYTF
TRBV2,14,TRBJ1-4,CASTKGTVNEKLFF
TRBV4-2,14,TRBJ2-7,CASSQDRDQSWRYF
TRBV23-1,18,TRBJ1-4,CASSQRSDVRTGNEKLFF
TRBV5-4,12,TRBJ1-4,CASSLEREKLFF
TRBV7-8,15,TRBJ1-1,CASSFQGTGGTEAFF
TRBV9,13,TRBJ1-5,CASSGHGNQPQHF
TRBV5-6,15,TRBJ1-2,CASSFRTPSNYGYTF
TRBV19,14,TRBJ2-3,CASKDRASTDTQYF
TRBV29-1,15,TRBJ2-5,CSVVLRRGGRETQYF
TRBV4-3,14,TRBJ2-7,CASSLGSGVDEQYF
TRBV15,15,TRBJ1-4,CATSRDAGGNEKLFF